This entry lists 29 T cell receptor beta chains sequenced from one sample in a study of cytomegalovirus exposure and HLA in healthy donors. TCRdb keeps only in-frame clones here, not all; method: immunoSEQ multiplex PCR. The sample has over 200,000 clones; about 90% are singletons. Specimen: PBMCs. The receptors derive from a woman under 30 in good health and CMV-seronegative.

J is TRBJ2-7 and V is TRBV6-1; 8 positions agree with TRBD2. This CDR3 region has 18 residues. V lost 3 bases and J lost 9; bases outside the gene matches: 22. CDR1 is MNHNS and CDR2 is SASEGT in the germline V gene. CDR3 protein: CASSEFGLAALVTPGQYF. The CDR3 DNA is TGTGCCAGCAGTGAGTTCGGACTAGCCGCTCTAGTTACCCCTGGGCAGTACTTC.

The chain links TRBV30 to TRBJ2-1; D not certain. Germline loops: CDR1 GTSNPN, CDR2 SVGIG (reference sequence). The CDR3 extends over 13 amino acids. Trimming stripped 2 bases from V and 1 base from J, with 6 bases between. CDR3 in DNA: TGTGCCTGGAGTTTCGGGTCCTACAATGAGCAGTTCTTC. This gives the protein CAWSFGSYNEQFF.

This chain joins TRBV15 and TRBJ2-5; TRBD2 aligns across 7 bases. The V segment lost 3 bases and the J segment 5 bases; nucleotides outside the gene matches: 12. Germline lookup yields CDR1 LNHNV and CDR2 YYDKDF (reference sequence). This CDR3 is built from 16 residues. CDR3 DNA: TGTGCCACCAGCAGGACTGAGCGGGATAGGATCGAGACCCAGTACTTC. It translates to CATSRTERDRIETQYF.

This clone is a singleton in its sample. The rearrangement joins TRBV27 to TRBJ2-1; 7 nucleotides match TRBD2. Germline values: CDR1 MNHEY, CDR2 SMNVEV (reference sequence). With V trimmed by 4 bases and J by 0 bases, 15 bases remained unmatched. This CDR3 has 19 amino acids. The CDR3 here is CASSSWTRSRLASYNEQFF. CDR3 DNA sequence: TGTGCCAGCAGTTCATGGACTAGAAGTAGATTAGCCTCCTACAATGAGCAGTTCTTC.

This clone was detected a few times. The chain carries TRBV28 and TRBJ1-1; 7 bases are shared with TRBD1. This CDR3 is built from 15 residues. The germline V gene has CDR1 MDHEN and CDR2 SYDVKM. J lost 3 bases, V lost 5 bases, and 9 bases had no gene match. CDR3 coding DNA: TGTGCCAGCAGTGATCGACAGGGTTGGGACACTGAAGCTTTCTTT. Its translation: CASSDRQGWDTEAFF.

J is TRBJ2-1 and V is TRBV12-5; possibly TRBD2 for D (6 bases). V was clipped by 7 bases and J by 0 bases, with 10 bases between them. CDR1 and CDR2 (germline): LGHNT, FRNRAP. The CDR3 covers 14 residues. This CDR3 reads CASVSGSSYNEQFF. DNA of the CDR3: TGTGCTAGTGTTAGCGGTAGCTCCTACAATGAGCAGTTCTTC.

The rearrangement uses TRBV6-5 and TRBJ2-3, with 8 bases identical to TRBD2. The V and J ends lost 2 bases and 6 bases, in that order; junction bases with no gene match: 7. This CDR3 is 15 amino acids long. CDR1 and CDR2 from the germline V gene are MNHEY and SVGAGI. The CDR3 reads CASSYGGLGTDTQYF. CDR3 bases: TGTGCCAGCAGTTACGGGGGACTAGGGACGGATACGCAGTATTTT.

The V and J genes are TRBV7-9 and TRBJ1-2, with D uncertain. The CDR3 is 13 amino acids. Germline lookup yields CDR1 SEHNR and CDR2 FQNEAQ (reference sequence). V lost 7 bases and J 3 bases, leaving 12 bases between the germline ends. CDR3 sequence reads: CASTDFPDYGYTF. DNA of the CDR3: TGTGCCAGCACCGATTTCCCGGACTATGGCTACACCTTC.

The chain recombines TRBV7-2 with TRBJ2-7; D is unresolved. The germline gives CDR1 SGHTA, CDR2 FQGNSA. V lost 2 bases and J 7 bases, leaving 12 bases between the germline ends. The CDR3 runs to 13 residues. The CDR3 region is CASSLHKEMEQYF. CDR3 bases: TGTGCCAGCAGCTTACATAAAGAGATGGAGCAGTACTTC.

The chain has TRBV20-1 and TRBJ1-1; a possible D gene is TRBD1 (5 bases). With 3 bases removed from V and 10 bases from J, the gap between germline ends came to 12 bases. The CDR3 contains 11 residues. Germline assignment: CDR1 DFQATT and CDR2 SNEGSKA (reference sequence). The DNA of the CDR3 is TGCAGTGCTAGTAAGGACAACGGAGCTTTCTTT. Its translation: CSASKDNGAFF.

The V call is TRBV7-9, the J call TRBJ1-2; no clear D. V lost 8 bases to trimming and J lost 3 bases, with 13 bases between them. The CDR3 loop spans 13 amino acids. CDR1 and CDR2 from the germline V gene are SEHNR and FQNEAQ (reference sequence). CDR3 nucleotide sequence: TGTGCCAGCGGATCGAGCGACCACTATGGCTACACCTTC. This translates into CASGSSDHYGYTF.

This chain links TRBV2 with TRBJ2-1; 7 bases are shared with TRBD2. Germline assignment: CDR1 SNHLY and CDR2 FYNNEI. This CDR3 spans 15 amino acids. The J segment lost 5 bases and the V segment lost 5 bases, leaving 9 bases of the junction unmatched. The CDR3 sequence is CASSISGRSNNEQFF. The CDR3 DNA reads TGTGCCAGCAGTATTAGCGGGCGAAGTAACAATGAGCAGTTCTTC.

The rearrangement uses TRBV4-1 and TRBJ2-1, with a possible D match to TRBD2 (6 bases). The CDR3 totals 14 residues. CDR1 is MGHRA, CDR2 YSYEKL, per germline. V was cut by 3 bases and J by 5 bases, with 11 bases left in between. In DNA form, the CDR3 reads TGCGCCAGCAGCCAGGAGGGAATACACAATGAGCAGTTCTTC. Protein product: CASSQEGIHNEQFF.

The chain couples TRBV25-1 to TRBJ1-1; possibly TRBD1 for D (6 bases). This CDR3 spans 13 amino acids. Trimming left V 6 bases short and J 11 bases short, with 19 bases between. Germline CDR1 and CDR2: MGHDK and SYGVNS. CDR3 sequence (DNA): TGTGCCAGCAGGACAGGAGACGGCCGTGAGGCTTTCTTT. Translation: CASRTGDGREAFF. Combining the CDR3 with reference TRBV25-1 and TRBJ1-1 gives the whole variable domain EADIYQTPRYLVIGTGKKITLECSQTMGHDKMYWYQQDPGMELHLIHYSYGVNSTEKGDLSSESTVSRIRTEHFPLTLESARPSHTSQYLCASRTGDGREAFFGQGTRLTVV.

The chain recombines TRBV9 with TRBJ1-5; the D is unclear. V gave up 0 bases and J gave up 4 bases, with 8 bases separating them. Germline-derived CDR1 and CDR2 are SGDLS and YYNGEE. The CDR3 covers 14 residues. The CDR3 region has the DNA TGTGCCAGCAGCGTAGGCGCGGATAATCAGCCCCAGCATTTT. The encoded protein is CASSVGADNQPQHF.

V usage is TRBV10-3 and J usage is TRBJ2-2; tentative D call: TRBD2 (5 bases). Trimming left V 2 bases short and J 13 bases short, with 11 bases between. Germline V lookup: CDR1 ENHRY, CDR2 SYGVKD. The CDR3 has 12 amino acids. DNA for the CDR3: TGTGCCATCAGTGAGGGACTGAGTTTGCTGTTTTTT. Its translation is CAISEGLSLLFF.

This chain links TRBV5-4 with TRBJ1-2; possible D gene TRBD1, 5 bases. CDR1 SGHNT and CDR2 YYREEE come from the germline V gene (reference sequence). The V end was cut by 0 bases, the J end by 6 bases, with 9 bases between. The CDR3 is 13 amino acids. This chain's CDR3 is CASSLDRRNGYTF. CDR3 DNA sequence: TGTGCCAGCAGCTTGGACAGGCGGAATGGCTACACCTTC. The full variable domain, rest sourced from reference TRBV5-4 and TRBJ1-2, is ETGVTQSPTHLIKTRGQQVTLRCSSQSGHNTVSWYQQALGQGPQFIFQYYREEENGRGNFPPRFSGLQFPNYSSELNVNALELDDSALYLCASSLDRRNGYTFGSGTRLTVV.

This clone was recorded once. The chain uses TRBV6-6 and TRBJ2-2; the match to TRBD1 covers 7 bases. This CDR3 region has 14 residues. Germline V CDR1 and CDR2: MNHNY, SVGAGI (reference sequence). Losses at the gene ends were 8 bases for V and 7 bases for J; bases not matched to a gene: 10. For the CDR3, the DNA is TGTGCCAGCTATGACACAGGGGCCGTCGGGGAGCTGTTTTTT. As protein: CASYDTGAVGELFF.

The chain uses TRBV2 and TRBJ2-7; 7 bases match TRBD2. The J segment lost 5 bases and the V segment lost 6 bases, leaving 10 bases of the junction unmatched. The CDR3 runs 14 residues. Germline V gene sequence: CDR1 SNHLY, CDR2 FYNNEI. The CDR3 DNA reads as TGTGCCAGCAGGATGGGAGGGATCTATAACGAGCAGTACTTC. Its protein product is CASRMGGIYNEQYF. Variable domain in full (rest from reference TRBV2 and TRBJ2-7): EPEVTQTPSHQVTQMGQEVILRCVPISNHLYFYWYRQILGQKVEFLVSFYNNEISEKSEIFDDQFSVERPDGSNFTLKIRSTKLEDSAMYFCASRMGGIYNEQYFGPGTRLTVT.

This clone appeared once. The chain couples TRBV28 to TRBJ2-3; 11 nucleotides line up with TRBD1. CDR3 length: 16 amino acids. CDR1 is MDHEN, CDR2 SYDVKM, per germline. Trimming cost V 6 bases and J 1 base; bases outside gene matches: 6. CDR3 nucleotides: TGTGCCAGCAGAGGACAGGGGGCTTCACGCACAGATACGCAGTATTTT. Encoded protein: CASRGQGASRTDTQYF.

The rearrangement uses TRBV2 and TRBJ2-4; 7 bases fit TRBD2. The CDR3 has 14 amino acids. Germline CDR1 SNHLY, CDR2 FYNNEI. CDR3 protein: CAGTAGPETRIQYF. CDR3 in DNA: TGTGCAGGCACAGCGGGGCCCGAGACCCGAATTCAGTACTTC.

The CDR3: CASSWTSGAYEQYF. CDR3 sequence (DNA): TGCGCCAGCAGCTGGACTAGCGGGGCCTACGAGCAGTACTTC. The chain combines TRBV5-1 with TRBJ2-7; 12 nucleotides line up with TRBD2. Germline V gene sequence: CDR1 SGHRS, CDR2 YFSETQ. CDR3 size: 14 residues. V shed 3 bases, J shed 2 bases, and the junction held 0 bases outside the gene matches. The full variable domain, with the rest looked up from reference TRBV5-1 and TRBJ2-7, is KAGVTQTPRYLIKTRGQQVTLSCSPISGHRSVSWYQQTPGQGLQFLFEYFSETQRNKGNFPGRFSGRQFSNSRSEMNVSTLELGDSALYLCASSWTSGAYEQYFGPGTRLTVT.

This sequence joins TRBV4-3 and TRBJ2-5, with 8 bases fitting TRBD2. J lost 4 bases, V lost 0 bases, and 7 bases had no gene match. This CDR3 has 16 amino acids. The V gene's germline CDR1 is LGHNA and CDR2 YSLEER. CDR3 coding DNA: TGCGCCAGCAGCCAAGATCGTAGCGGGAAGGTAGAGACCCAGTACTTC. Amino acids: CASSQDRSGKVETQYF.

The CDR3 spells CASSPREGGEQFF. DNA of the CDR3: TGCGCCAGCAGCCCCCGGGAGGGGGGCGAGCAGTTCTTC. The gene calls are TRBV5-1 and TRBJ2-1; the match to TRBD2 covers 8 bases. CDR1 and CDR2 from the germline V gene are SGHRS and YFSETQ. The CDR3 covers 13 residues. V was clipped by 4 bases and J by 10 bases; unmatched bases: 7.

This clone has only a few counts. The gene calls are TRBV2 and TRBJ1-2, with unresolved D. The CDR3 loop spans 11 amino acids. CDR1 and CDR2 (germline): SNHLY, FYNNEI. The V end was cut by 5 bases, the J end by 9 bases, with 10 bases between. CDR3 coding DNA: TGTGCCAGCAGTCCCAGGAACAGCTACACCTTC. This gives the protein CASSPRNSYTF. Full variable domain (rest looked up from reference TRBV2 and TRBJ1-2): EPEVTQTPSHQVTQMGQEVILRCVPISNHLYFYWYRQILGQKVEFLVSFYNNEISEKSEIFDDQFSVERPDGSNFTLKIRSTKLEDSAMYFCASSPRNSYTFGSGTRLTVV.

The V and J genes are TRBV5-6 and TRBJ1-2, with D uncertain. CDR3 size: 13 residues. Germline lookup yields CDR1 SGHDT and CDR2 YYEEEE. V was cut by 3 bases and J by 2 bases, with 8 bases left in between. CDR3 in amino acids: CASSYQKNYGYTF. CDR3 coding DNA: TGTGCCAGCAGCTATCAGAAAAACTATGGCTACACCTTC.

The chain is built from TRBV11-1 and TRBJ2-5; 9 bases line up with TRBD2. Looked up from germline, CDR1 is SGHAT and CDR2 is FQDESV (reference sequence). This CDR3 is built from 15 residues. The J segment lost 5 bases and the V segment lost 5 bases, leaving 9 bases of the junction unmatched. The DNA of the CDR3 is TGTGCCAGCAGCCCCCTAGCGGGAAGGAGGGAGACCCAGTACTTC. Translated: CASSPLAGRRETQYF.

The chain carries TRBV7-2 and TRBJ2-7; 8 nucleotides agree with TRBD1. The CDR3 spans 15 residues. Per germline, CDR1 SGHTA and CDR2 FQGNSA. J lost 3 bases, V lost 5 bases, and 9 bases had no gene match. CDR3 sequence (DNA): TGTGCCAGCAGCATCACCGGGACAGGAGACTACGAGCAGTACTTC. Translated, it gives CASSITGTGDYEQYF.

This rearrangement joins TRBV13 to TRBJ2-7, with D perhaps TRBD1 (6 bases). The germline V gene has CDR1 PRHDT and CDR2 FYEKMQ (reference sequence). The CDR3 has 16 amino acids. V was cut by 0 bases and J by 2 bases, with 14 bases left in between. The CDR3 loop is CASSLGLGTLAYEQYF. The CDR3 bases are TGTGCCAGCAGCTTAGGCCTTGGGACACTGGCCTACGAGCAGTACTTC.